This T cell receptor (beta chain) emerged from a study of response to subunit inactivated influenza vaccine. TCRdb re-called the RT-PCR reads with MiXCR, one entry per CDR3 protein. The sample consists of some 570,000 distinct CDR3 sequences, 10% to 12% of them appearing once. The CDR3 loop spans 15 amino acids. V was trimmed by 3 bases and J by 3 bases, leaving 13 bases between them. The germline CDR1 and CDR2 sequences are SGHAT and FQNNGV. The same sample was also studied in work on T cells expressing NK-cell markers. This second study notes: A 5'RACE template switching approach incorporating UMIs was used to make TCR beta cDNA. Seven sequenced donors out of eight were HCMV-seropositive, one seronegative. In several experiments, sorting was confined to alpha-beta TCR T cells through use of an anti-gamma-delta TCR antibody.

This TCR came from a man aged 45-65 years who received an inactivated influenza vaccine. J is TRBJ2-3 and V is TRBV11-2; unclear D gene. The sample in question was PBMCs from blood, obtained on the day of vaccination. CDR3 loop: CASSFRAPRTDTQYF. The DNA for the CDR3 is TGTGCCAGCAGCTTCCGGGCCCCAAGGACAGATACGCAGTATTTT.